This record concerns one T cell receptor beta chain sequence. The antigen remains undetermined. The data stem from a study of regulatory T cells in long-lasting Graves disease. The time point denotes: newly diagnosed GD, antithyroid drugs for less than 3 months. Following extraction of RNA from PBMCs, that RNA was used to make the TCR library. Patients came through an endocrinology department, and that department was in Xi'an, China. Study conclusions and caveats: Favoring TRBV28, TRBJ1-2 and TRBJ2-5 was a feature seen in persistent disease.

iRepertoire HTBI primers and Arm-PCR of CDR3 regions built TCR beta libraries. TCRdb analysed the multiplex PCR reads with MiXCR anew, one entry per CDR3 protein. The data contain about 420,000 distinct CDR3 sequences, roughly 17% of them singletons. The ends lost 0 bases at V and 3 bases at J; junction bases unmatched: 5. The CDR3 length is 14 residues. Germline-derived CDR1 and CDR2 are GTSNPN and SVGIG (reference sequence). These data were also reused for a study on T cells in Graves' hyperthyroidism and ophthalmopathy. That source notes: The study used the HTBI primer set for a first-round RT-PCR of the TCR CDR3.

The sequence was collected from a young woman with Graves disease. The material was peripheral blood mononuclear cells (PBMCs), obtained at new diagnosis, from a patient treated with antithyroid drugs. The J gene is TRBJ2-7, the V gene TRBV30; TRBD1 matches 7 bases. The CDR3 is CAWSVRAGGYEQYF. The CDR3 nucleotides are TGTGCCTGGAGTGTACGGGCAGGGGGCTACGAGCAGTACTTC.